This entry describes one T cell receptor (beta chain). The entry originates in a study of blood T cell repertoires in COVID-19. Sequencing used immunoSEQ multiplex PCR; TCRdb keeps in-frame clones, though not all of them. The sample has 240,000 or so clones; roughly nine tenths are singletons. Germline V gene lookup returns CDR1 SEHNR and CDR2 FQNEAQ (reference sequence). The CDR3 sequence is 13 residues long. The V gene lost 5 bases and the J gene lost 1 base, with 8 bases spanning the gap. The chain is built from TRBV7-9 and TRBJ1-1; D not certain. The TCR was taken from a man aged 55 to 70 with acute or convalescent COVID-19. The sequenced sample was peripheral blood. This CDR3 reads CASSLQANTEAFF. The CDR3 bases are TGTGCCAGCAGCCTGCAGGCGAACACTGAAGCTTTCTTT.